Here is one T cell receptor beta chain with its context. This specimen comes from a study of CD8 T cells in Susac syndrome. An amount of RNA that ranged from 0.5 to 1 ug was reverse transcribed with random hexamers. The TCR beta CDR3 was amplified by immunoSEQ multiplex PCR across 54 Vbeta, 13 Jbeta. TCRdb re-called the immunoSEQ multiplex PCR reads through MiXCR, storing one row per CDR3 protein. The table has some 300,000 distinct CDR3 sequences, approximately 89% seen once. The CDR3 spans 14 residues. The V end was cut by 4 bases, the J end by 7 bases, with 16 bases between. The germline gives CDR1 SNHLY, CDR2 FYNNEI.

The rearrangement links TRBV2 to TRBJ1-2; D is ambiguous. The sequenced sample consisted of CD8+ T cells from PBMCs. This sequence was found in a human donor with multiple sclerosis. The CDR3 reads CASSGGRMTVGYTF. For the CDR3, the DNA is TGTGCCAGCAGTGGAGGCCGAATGACGGTTGGCTACACCTTC.